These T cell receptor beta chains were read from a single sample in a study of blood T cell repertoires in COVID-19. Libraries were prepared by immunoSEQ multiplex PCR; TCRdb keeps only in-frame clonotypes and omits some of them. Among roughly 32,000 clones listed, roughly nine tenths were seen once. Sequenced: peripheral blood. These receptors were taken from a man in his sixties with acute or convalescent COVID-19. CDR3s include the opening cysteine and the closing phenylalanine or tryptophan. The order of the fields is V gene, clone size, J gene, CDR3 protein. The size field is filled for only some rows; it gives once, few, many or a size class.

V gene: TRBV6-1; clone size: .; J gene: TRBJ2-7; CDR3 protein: CASSEVAGLTGEQYF
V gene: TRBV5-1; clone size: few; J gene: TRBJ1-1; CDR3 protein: CASSWTQGTEAFF
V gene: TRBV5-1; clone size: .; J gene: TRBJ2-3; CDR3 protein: CASSRSYSGRDTQYF
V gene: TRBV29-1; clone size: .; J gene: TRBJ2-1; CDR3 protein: CSSLSDRAAYNEQFF
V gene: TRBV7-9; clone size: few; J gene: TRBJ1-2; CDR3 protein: CASSLRGRDRTTGYTF
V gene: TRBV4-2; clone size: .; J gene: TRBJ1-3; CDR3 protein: CASSQKTGGTGNTIYF
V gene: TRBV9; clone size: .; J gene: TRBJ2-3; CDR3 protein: CASSAGQGPDTQYF
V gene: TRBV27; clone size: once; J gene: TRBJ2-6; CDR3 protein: CASSLYQGSSGANVLTF
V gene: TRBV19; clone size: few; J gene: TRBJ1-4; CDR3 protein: CASSILGQINEKLFF
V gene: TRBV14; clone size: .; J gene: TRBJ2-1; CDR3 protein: CASSQVPGAQFF
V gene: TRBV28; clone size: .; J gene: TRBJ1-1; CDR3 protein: CASRYTGDTEAFF
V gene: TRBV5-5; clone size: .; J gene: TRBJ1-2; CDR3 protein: CASSLGGEALYGYTF
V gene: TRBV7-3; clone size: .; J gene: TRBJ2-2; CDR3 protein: CASSVDRGGGELFF
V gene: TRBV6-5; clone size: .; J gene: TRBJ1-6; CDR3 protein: CASSRDRGNSPLHF
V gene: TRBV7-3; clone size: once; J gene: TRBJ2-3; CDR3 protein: CASSRIGTGRSTDTQYF
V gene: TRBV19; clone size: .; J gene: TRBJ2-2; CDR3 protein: CASSYASGSLGTGELFF
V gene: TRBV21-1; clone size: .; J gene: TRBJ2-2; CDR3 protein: CASNLSRLAALGSGELFF
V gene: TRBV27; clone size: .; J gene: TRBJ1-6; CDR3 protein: CASSFGGGSSPLHF
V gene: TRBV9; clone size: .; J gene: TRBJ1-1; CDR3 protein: CASSVGENTEAFF
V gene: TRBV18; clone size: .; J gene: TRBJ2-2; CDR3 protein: CASSRAASGNTGELFF
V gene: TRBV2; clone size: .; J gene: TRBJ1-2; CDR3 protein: CASSEQGMKGYGYTF
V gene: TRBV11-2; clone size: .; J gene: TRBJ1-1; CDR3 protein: CASSKGQAMNTEAFF
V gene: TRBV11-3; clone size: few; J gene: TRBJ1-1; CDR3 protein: CASSLGPGNTEAFF
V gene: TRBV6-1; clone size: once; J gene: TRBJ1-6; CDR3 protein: CASSEIGQERSPLHF
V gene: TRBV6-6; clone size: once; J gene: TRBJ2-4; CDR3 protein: CASSYGGQGQYF
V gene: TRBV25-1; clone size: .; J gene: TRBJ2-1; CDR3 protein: CASRDSYNEQFF
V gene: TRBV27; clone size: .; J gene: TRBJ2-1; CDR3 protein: CASSSPGLVNEQFF
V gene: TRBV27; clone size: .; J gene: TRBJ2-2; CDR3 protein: CASSSSWRVVSTGELFF
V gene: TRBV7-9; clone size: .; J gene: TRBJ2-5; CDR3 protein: CASSRGTGNQETQYF
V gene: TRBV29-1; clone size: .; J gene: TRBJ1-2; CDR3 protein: CSVGLNYGYTF
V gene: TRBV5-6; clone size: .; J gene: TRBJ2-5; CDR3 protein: CASSLASSGAQETQYF
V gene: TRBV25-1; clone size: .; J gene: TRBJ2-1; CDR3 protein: CASSEYGASGSTYNEQFF
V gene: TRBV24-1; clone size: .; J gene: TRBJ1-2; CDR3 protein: CATSDSDRVFGYTF
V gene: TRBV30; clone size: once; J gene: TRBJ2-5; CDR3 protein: CAWSPGRGWYQETQYF
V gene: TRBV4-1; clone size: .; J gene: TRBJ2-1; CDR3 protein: CASSQDFGSTSYEQFF
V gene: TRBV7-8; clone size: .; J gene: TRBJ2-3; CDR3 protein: CASSPGTGSSTDTQYF
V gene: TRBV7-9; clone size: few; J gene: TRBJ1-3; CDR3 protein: CASMGGQGMNSAYF
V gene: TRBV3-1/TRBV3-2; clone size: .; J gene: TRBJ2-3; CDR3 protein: CASSQAGIRTDTQYF
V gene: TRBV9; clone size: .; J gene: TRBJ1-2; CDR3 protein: CASSAGPRTTYGYTF
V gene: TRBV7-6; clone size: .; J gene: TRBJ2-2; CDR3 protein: CASSLFLGLAIPGELFF
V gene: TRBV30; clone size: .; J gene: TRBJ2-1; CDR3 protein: CAWTLAGYNEQFF